This T cell receptor beta chain was captured in a study of T cells in Graves' hyperthyroidism and ophthalmopathy. Overall study context: Peripheral blood was acquired at first diagnosis, ahead of any therapy whatsoever.

The investigators amplified TCR beta CDR3 regions from RNA transcripts. A set of HTBI primers served as the primers for a first-round RT-PCR of the TCR CDR3. From the multiplex PCR reads, TCRdb called clonotypes with MiXCR, one entry per CDR3 protein. The data show roughly 800,000 distinct CDR3 sequences, 38% seen once. CDR3 length equals 14 residues. Germline CDR1 is SGHTA and CDR2 is FQGNSA. V lost 1 base and J lost 8, with 12 bases in between. Patients with uncontrolled infections, other autoimmune diseases, pregnancy or lactation were excluded. Fresh peripheral blood, approximately 10 ml, was the source of the PBMCs.

The receptor's source is a man between 18 and 29 years old with Graves' hyperthyroidism. The sample consisted of blood. The chain is built from TRBV7-2 and TRBJ1-5; no clear D gene. CDR3 sequence reads: CASSLVRVKEPQHF. CDR3 coding DNA: TGTGCCAGCAGCTTAGTTCGGGTGAAGGAGCCCCAGCATTTT.